The clone carrying this T cell receptor beta chain was detected many times. Its antigen is currently unknown. RNA transcripts were the template, and TCR beta CDR3 regions were amplified from them. Investigators did first-round RT-PCR with HTBI primers, then second-round multiplex PCR. One entry per CDR3 protein results from TCRdb running MiXCR on the multiplex PCR reads. This table holds some 210,000 distinct CDR3 sequences, 25% to 30% found once. The data stem from a study of Graves' ophthalmopathy and Graves' hyperthyroidism. About the study: Researchers obtained peripheral blood at initial diagnosis, before any treatment had begun. Notes on the study in general: Most clonotypes expanded in thyroid above 0.001 frequency were present in blood too.

J was trimmed by 0 bases and V by 3 bases; bases with no gene match: 4. The germline V gene encodes CDR1 DFQATT and CDR2 SNEGSKA (reference sequence). The CDR3 is made up of 15 amino acids. The diagnosis combined clinical symptoms, thyroxine, TRAb, thyroid ultrasound and orbital computed tomography scans. The receptor comes from a man in his forties or fifties with Graves' ophthalmopathy. Sequenced input: peripheral blood. The rearrangement uses TRBV20-1 and TRBJ1-5; 8 bases agree with TRBD1. CDR3 in DNA: TGCAGTGCTAGGGGGACAGGTTATAGCAATCAGCCCCAGCATTTT. This translates into CSARGTGYSNQPQHF.